Below are 20 T cell receptor beta chains sequenced from a single sample in a study of technical replicates of blood from a handful of donors. Repertoires were generated with immunoSEQ multiplex PCR, while TCRdb's copy carries only in-frame clones and drops some. Of about 100,000 clones listed, about 94% were seen once; the top ten hold about 0.25%. The sequencing sample was made of T cells isolated from PBMCs. These TCRs come from a human donor in good health.

The V and J genes are TRBV11-3 and TRBJ2-7; 7 bases agree with TRBD2. There are 16 residues in the CDR3. V lost 5 bases to trimming and J lost 3 bases; unmatched junction nucleotides: 13. Germline CDR1 reads SGHNT; CDR2 reads YENEEA. CDR3 residues: CASSLVGNSGGYEQYF. CDR3 sequence (DNA): TGTGCCAGCAGCCTAGTAGGGAATTCGGGAGGCTACGAGCAGTACTTC.

The chain carries TRBV4-1 and TRBJ2-5, with no clear D. The CDR3 is 13 amino acids. The V end was cut by 4 bases, the J end by 4 bases, with 10 bases between. From germline, CDR1 is MGHRA and CDR2 YSYEKL. CDR3 amino acids: CASSPNTRETQYF. CDR3 bases: TGCGCCAGCAGCCCTAATACCCGAGAGACCCAGTACTTC.

The CDR3 is CASSWQGDSSYEQYF. The CDR3 DNA is TGTGCCAGCAGCTGGCAAGGGGATAGCTCCTACGAGCAGTACTTC. The rearrangement joins TRBV5-8 to TRBJ2-7; possible D gene TRBD1, 5 bases. The CDR3 is 15 residues long. The V gene lost 3 bases and the J gene lost 0 bases, with 13 bases spanning the gap. CDR1 SGHTS and CDR2 YDEGEE come from the germline V gene.

The V gene is TRBV27, the J gene TRBJ2-7; no definite D call. In germline, CDR1 is MNHEY, CDR2 SMNVEV (reference sequence). V lost 3 bases to trimming and J lost 0 bases, with 9 bases between them. There are 14 residues in the CDR3. CDR3 DNA: TGTGCCAGCAGTTTGGCGGTTAGCTCCTACGAGCAGTACTTC. It is translated as CASSLAVSSYEQYF.

V and J are TRBV2 and TRBJ2-3; 9 nucleotides line up with TRBD2. Germline values: CDR1 SNHLY, CDR2 FYNNEI. V dropped 3 bases and J dropped 3; count of bases not matched to a gene: 4. The CDR3 has 15 residues. The CDR3 loop reads CASSDRAGGTDTQYF. In DNA form, the CDR3 reads TGTGCCAGCAGTGATAGAGCGGGAGGTACAGATACGCAGTATTTT.

CDR3 residues: CASSESAEETQYF. DNA of the CDR3: TGCGCCAGCAGTGAGTCAGCGGAAGAGACCCAGTACTTC. J is TRBJ2-5 and V is TRBV10-1; D may be TRBD2 (5 bases). V lost 0 bases and J 3 bases, leaving 5 bases between the germline ends. The length of the CDR3 is 13 residues. Germline V lookup: CDR1 WNHNN, CDR2 SYGVQD (reference sequence).

The chain uses TRBV7-9 and TRBJ2-2, with 14 nucleotides matching TRBD2. CDR1 and CDR2 from the germline V gene are SEHNR and FQNEAQ (reference sequence). V was clipped by 5 bases and J by 4 bases; unmatched bases: 9. CDR3 size: 18 residues. The CDR3 DNA reads as TGTGCCAGCAGCGCCACGGGACTAGCGGGAGCGGGCACCGGGGAGCTGTTTTTT. Translating gives CASSATGLAGAGTGELFF. Full variable domain (rest looked up from reference TRBV7-9 and TRBJ2-2): DTGVSQNPRHKITKRGQNVTFRCDPISEHNRLYWYRQTLGQGPEFLTYFQNEAQLEKSRLLSDRFSAERPKGSFSTLEIQRTEQGDSAMYLCASSATGLAGAGTGELFFGEGSRLTVL.

The chain uses TRBV7-9 and TRBJ2-1; the match to TRBD2 covers 12 bases. Germline V CDR1 and CDR2: SEHNR, FQNEAQ (reference sequence). The CDR3 length is 15 residues. The J segment lost 4 bases and the V segment lost 7 bases, leaving 5 bases of the junction unmatched. The CDR3 is CASIPLAGGYNEQFF. For the CDR3, the DNA is TGTGCCAGCATCCCTCTAGCGGGAGGGTACAATGAGCAGTTCTTC.

The table lists this clone with a count of one. This chain joins TRBV4-1 and TRBJ2-7; no definite D call. V shed 2 bases and J shed 1 base, with 18 bases lying between them. The CDR3 consists of 17 residues. Germline CDR1 is MGHRA and CDR2 is YSYEKL. CDR3 nucleotide sequence: TGCGCCAGCAGCCAATCAACCAGAACCCATAATTCCTACGAGCAGTACTTC. Translation gives CASSQSTRTHNSYEQYF.

The chain carries TRBV28 and TRBJ2-2; D gene uncertain. The length of the CDR3 is 13 residues. V was clipped by 6 bases and J by 7 bases, with 12 bases between them. CDR1 and CDR2 from the germline V gene are MDHEN and SYDVKM. CDR3 DNA: TGTGCCAGCAGCCCCCGTTTGAGCGGGGAGCTGTTTTTT. It translates to CASSPRLSGELFF. The variable domain in full, completed from reference TRBV28 and TRBJ2-2, reads DVKVTQSSRYLVKRTGEKVFLECVQDMDHENMFWYRQDPGLGLRLIYFSYDVKMKEKGDIPEGYSVSREKKERFSLILESASTNQTSMYLCASSPRLSGELFFGEGSRLTVL.

V and J are TRBV20-1 and TRBJ2-7; D gene uncertain. This CDR3 is built from 11 residues. The V gene lost 7 bases and the J gene lost 3 bases, with 10 bases spanning the gap. Germline V gene data show CDR1 as DFQATT and CDR2 as SNEGSKA (reference sequence). The CDR3: CSGNGYYEQYF. The CDR3 bases are TGCAGTGGCAACGGGTACTACGAGCAGTACTTC.

This clone was seen a single time. CDR3 amino acids: CASSQVGVTGELFF. For the CDR3, the DNA is TGCGCCAGCAGCCAAGTTGGAGTCACCGGGGAGCTGTTTTTT. The chain joins TRBV4-1 to TRBJ2-2; unclear D gene. V was pared by 1 base and J by 4 bases, with 7 bases between. Germline-derived CDR1 and CDR2 are MGHRA and YSYEKL. The CDR3 has 14 amino acids.

In its sample, this clone was seen once. The chain uses TRBV5-1 and TRBJ2-1, with TRBD2 matching 13 bases. Germline trimming cut 3 bases from V and 9 bases from J; bases unmatched to any gene: 6. Germline-derived CDR1 and CDR2 are SGHRS and YFSETQ. The CDR3 loop spans 15 amino acids. CDR3 coding DNA: TGCGCCAGCAGCTCTGGACTAGCGGGAGTGGTTGAGCAGTTCTTC. Residues: CASSSGLAGVVEQFF.

The chain uses TRBV15 and TRBJ1-5; the D gene is possibly TRBD1 (5 bases). Trimming cost V 7 bases and J 8 bases, with 15 bases left between them. The CDR3 runs to 13 residues. Germline V gene lookup returns CDR1 LNHNV and CDR2 YYDKDF (reference sequence). CDR3 sequence: CATNVGGNKPQHF. The CDR3 DNA sequence: TGTGCCACCAACGTCGGGGGTAACAAGCCCCAGCATTTT.

The rearrangement uses TRBV2 and TRBJ1-1; D might be TRBD1 (6 bases). The germline gives CDR1 SNHLY, CDR2 FYNNEI. V was trimmed by 5 bases and J by 6 bases, leaving 16 bases between them. This CDR3 is 14 amino acids long. The CDR3 bases are TGTGCCAGCAGTCACCCCGGACAGCTCCCTGAAGCTTTCTTT. Encoded protein: CASSHPGQLPEAFF.

In nucleotides, the CDR3 is TGTGCCACCCATGAGGGAGGGAACACTGAAGCTTTCTTT. It specifies CATHEGGNTEAFF. This chain connects TRBV10-3 to TRBJ1-1; D remains ambiguous. The CDR3 loop spans 13 amino acids. Germline V gene sequence: CDR1 ENHRY, CDR2 SYGVKD. V was shortened by 10 bases and J by 1 base, with 13 bases between the two germline ends.

The chain uses TRBV7-3 and TRBJ2-2; 7 positions agree with TRBD2. This CDR3 is 16 amino acids long. Germline values: CDR1 SGHTA, CDR2 FQGTGA. V dropped 1 base and J dropped 2; count of bases not matched to a gene: 4. The CDR3 loop is CASSLIAGVNTGELFF. For the CDR3, the DNA is TGTGCCAGCAGCTTAATTGCGGGGGTAAACACCGGGGAGCTGTTTTTT.

This sequence joins TRBV7-6 and TRBJ2-7; no clear D. V was cut by 0 bases and J by 1 base, with 7 bases left in between. Germline CDR1 is SGHVS and CDR2 is FNYEAQ. The CDR3 runs 14 residues. CDR3 sequence (DNA): TGTGCCAGCAGCTTAGCGCTGAGATCCTACGAGCAGTACTTC. Translating it yields CASSLALRSYEQYF.

The V call is TRBV6-1, the J call TRBJ2-1, with a tentative D call TRBD1 (5 bases). V was shortened by 3 bases and J by 14 bases, with 17 bases between the two germline ends. In germline, CDR1 is MNHNS, CDR2 SASEGT. The CDR3 runs to 13 residues. CDR3: CASSDSHRLGEFF. In DNA, the CDR3 is TGTGCCAGCAGTGACTCCCACAGGCTTGGGGAGTTCTTC.

The rearrangement uses TRBV6-1 and TRBJ1-1; D remains ambiguous. There are 14 residues in the CDR3. The V end was cut by 3 bases, the J end by 0 bases, with 8 bases between. CDR1 is MNHNS, CDR2 SASEGT, per germline. The CDR3 here is CASSDGGMNTEAFF. The CDR3 DNA reads TGTGCCAGCAGTGACGGAGGTATGAACACTGAAGCTTTCTTT.